This TCR beta chain was identified in a study of beta chain features in type 1 diabetes. Study-wide results and caveats: In every one of the four CD4+ subsets, TCRB CDR3s were moderately but significantly shorter in Type 1 diabetes patients.

V dropped 1 base and J dropped 8; count of bases not matched to a gene: 6. The CDR3 loop spans 16 amino acids. Germline V gene data show CDR1 as SGHAT and CDR2 as FQNNGV. A few counts support this clone. Its cognate antigen is unknown. The isolated RNA, all of it, was reverse transcribed, so expressed TCRB transcripts were what got sequenced. The table came from immunoSEQ multiplex PCR; TCRdb's copy has only in-frame clones and leaves some out. The sample consists of about 160,000 clones, around 9.7% of them appearing once. This receptor was identified in a woman in her thirties with type 1 diabetes. Sequenced sample: central memory CD4+ T cells from blood. The chain has TRBV11-2 and TRBJ2-1; TRBD2 matches at 12 bases. CDR3 nucleotides: TGTGCCAGCAGCTTAGCCCGCGGACTAGCGGGATATGAGCAGTTCTTC. Translating it yields CASSLARGLAGYEQFF. The variable domain in full, with the rest retrieved from reference TRBV11-2 and TRBJ2-1, is EAGVAQSPRYKIIEKRQSVAFWCNPISGHATLYWYQQILGQGPKLLIQFQNNGVVDDSQLPKDRFSAERLKGVDSTLKIQPAKLEDSAVYLCASSLARGLAGYEQFFGPGTRLTVL.